The present T cell receptor (beta chain) was sequenced within a study of blood T cells in healthy people across ages. CDR3 size: 14 residues. Germline CDR1 reads DFQATT; CDR2 reads SNEGSKA (reference sequence). Then a second PCR, running roughly 6 to 12 cycles, was carried out with a sample-barcoded 5' primer and a J-beta primer mix. Using its own MiXCR run on the 5' RACE reads, TCRdb lists one record per CDR3 protein. The sample has some 780,000 distinct CDR3 sequences, 56% seen once. This clonotype was recorded a few times. Sequences were obtained from blood. The rearrangement uses TRBV20-1 and TRBJ2-3; perhaps TRBD2 as D (5 bases). This receptor was obtained from a man in his forties in good health. This CDR3 reads CSTPKPVGVDTQYF. Written as DNA, the CDR3 is TGCAGCACTCCGAAACCCGTCGGGGTAGATACGCAGTATTTT.